A selection of T cell receptor beta chains follows, all from one sample in a study of identical twins. Each CDR3 protein gets one entry after TCRdb re-called the 5' RACE reads with MiXCR. The table shows some 320,000 distinct CDR3 sequences, with approximately 13% occurring only once. These data were likewise used in another study, on yellow fever vaccine responses in identical twins.

The sequenced sample consisted of CD8+ T cells sorted from blood. The receptors shown here come from a woman aged 18-29 years in good health. Both conserved end residues are part of each CDR3. D genes are given only for firm matches. Size tells how often a clone was seen (once, few, many) or the class of an expanded clone, and some rows leave it out.

>-|-|TRBV20-1|TRBJ2-6
TGCAGTGCCCCGGGGGGCCGCTCTGGGGCCAACGTCCTGACTTTC
CSAPGGRSGANVLTF
>TRBD1|-|TRBV12-3/TRBV12-4|TRBJ1-5
TGTGCCAGCAGTCCCTCCCGGGACAGTCACAATCAGCCCCAGCATTTT
CASSPSRDSHNQPQHF
>TRBD2|few|TRBV12-3/TRBV12-4|TRBJ2-2
TGTGCCAGCACCTGGGGAGGGCGTATCACCGGGGAGCTGTTTTTT
CASTWGGRITGELFF
>TRBD2|many|TRBV7-6|TRBJ2-7
TGTGCCAGCAGTTTAGCGGGAGCGGGATACGAGCAGTACTTC
CASSLAGAGYEQYF
>-|-|TRBV2|TRBJ2-7
TGTGCCAGCAGAGCGTGGGAGCCCCGAAAGTACTTC
CASRAWEPRKYF
>-|-|TRBV7-9|TRBJ2-2
TGTGCCAGCGAGGGAAAAACGAACACCGGGGAGCTGTTTTTT
CASEGKTNTGELFF
>-|few|TRBV6-2/TRBV6-3|TRBJ2-5
TGTGCCAGCAGTTACTCCTTTGGACAAGCGAAGGAGACCCAGTACTTC
CASSYSFGQAKETQYF
>TRBD1|few|TRBV5-1|TRBJ1-2
TGCGCCAGCAGTTATGACAGGGGTGATGGCTACACCTTC
CASSYDRGDGYTF
>-|few|TRBV12-3/TRBV12-4|TRBJ2-2
TGTGCCACCGAGGGATCCGGGGAGCTGTTTTTT
CATEGSGELFF
>-|many|TRBV28|TRBJ2-1
TGTGCCAGCAGTTTAAGGGCCCAGAGGACCAATGAGCAGTTCTTC
CASSLRAQRTNEQFF
>-|many|TRBV15|TRBJ1-5
TGTGCCACCAGCAGAGGGGCAGGGGCTCCTCAGCCCCAGCATTTT
CATSRGAGAPQPQHF
>-|-|TRBV13|TRBJ2-7
TGTGCCAGCAGCTGGCAGTACGAGCAGTACTTC
CASSWQYEQYF
>TRBD2|few|TRBV5-1|TRBJ2-7
TGCGCCAGCAACGAAATAGCGGGAGGTACCTACGAGCAGTACTTC
CASNEIAGGTYEQYF
>TRBD2|few|TRBV7-8|TRBJ2-2
TGTGCCAGCAGCTTTGGGGCGGGGGGGTACACCGGGGAGCTGTTTTTT
CASSFGAGGYTGELFF
>-|few|TRBV12-3/TRBV12-4|TRBJ1-5
TGTGCCAGCAGTTTCTGGGGTAGCAATCAGCCCCAGCATTTT
CASSFWGSNQPQHF
>-|-|TRBV20-1|TRBJ2-2
TGCAGTGCTAGGGTAGCCGGGGAGCTGTTTTTT
CSARVAGELFF
>TRBD2|-|TRBV29-1|TRBJ2-2
TGCAGCGTTGACACCGGGACTAGGTTTGGGGAGCTGTTTTTT
CSVDTGTRFGELFF
>TRBD2|-|TRBV28|TRBJ2-1
TGTGCCAGCAGTTTGGCCTGGACTAGCGGGAGAGACGAGCAGTTCTTC
CASSLAWTSGRDEQFF
>-|-|TRBV7-8|TRBJ2-3
TGTGCCAGCAGCCTTCGTGATACGCTGTATTTT
CASSLRDTLYF
>TRBD1|many|TRBV24-1|TRBJ1-5
TGTGCCACCAGTGATTCCGGACAGGGTGAGAGTCAGCCCCAGCATTTT
CATSDSGQGESQPQHF
>-|few|TRBV6-1|TRBJ2-7
TGTGCCAGCAGTGAACTTGAGGTAGAGCTCTCCTACGAGCAGTACTTC
CASSELEVELSYEQYF
>TRBD1|many|TRBV20-1|TRBJ1-2
TGCAGTGCTAGAGATGGATGGCGAACAGGGGTAATTGGTTCCCATCTAGCTAACTATGGCTACACCTTC
CSARDGWRTGVIGSHLANYGYTF
>TRBD2|many|TRBV12-3/TRBV12-4|TRBJ2-5
TGTGCCAGCAGTTTTTTTGGGGGAGGGCAAGAGACCCAGTACTTC
CASSFFGGGQETQYF
>TRBD1|-|TRBV9|TRBJ1-2
TGTGCCAGCGGACTGGACAGGGATGATGGCTACACCTTC
CASGLDRDDGYTF
>-|few|TRBV2|TRBJ2-1
TGTGCCAGCAGTGAATCGGGGGCCGCAGGCGTTGAGCAGTTCTTC
CASSESGAAGVEQFF
>-|many|TRBV4-1|TRBJ2-1
TGCGCCAGCAGCCAAGGGGGACCCAATGAGCAGTTCTTC
CASSQGGPNEQFF
>TRBD2|many|TRBV12-3/TRBV12-4|TRBJ2-1
TGTGCCAGCAGTCCTAGCGGGAGGCGCAATGAGCAGTTCTTC
CASSPSGRRNEQFF
>TRBD2|few|TRBV11-2|TRBJ2-1
TGTGCCAGCAGCGGCCGACTAGCTGATGAGCAGTTCTTC
CASSGRLADEQFF
>TRBD2|few|TRBV7-9|TRBJ2-7
TGTGCCAGCAGCTCAGAATCTAGCGGGAGTATGCGGGAGCAGTACTTC
CASSSESSGSMREQYF
>TRBD1|many|TRBV5-5|TRBJ2-1
TGTGCCAGCCTCCATAGGGACAGCTCCTACAATGAGCAGTTCTTC
CASLHRDSSYNEQFF
>-|-|TRBV6-2/TRBV6-3|TRBJ2-5
TGTGCCAGCACTTCAGGTTCTTTGCAAGAGACCCAGTACTTC
CASTSGSLQETQYF
>TRBD2|few|TRBV2|TRBJ2-7
TGTGCCAGCACCCCGGTCGGCGGGAGGGCCTACGAGCAGTACTTC
CASTPVGGRAYEQYF
>-|-|TRBV3-1|TRBJ2-7
TGTGCCAGCAGCCAAAGTCAGAAGGGACCCGAGCAGTACTTC
CASSQSQKGPEQYF
>-|few|TRBV20-1|TRBJ1-1
TGCAGTGCGGTGGACTTGAACACTGAAGCTTTCTTT
CSAVDLNTEAFF
>TRBD1|few|TRBV12-3/TRBV12-4|TRBJ2-1
TGTGCCAGCAGTTTTTGGACAGGGGCGGACAATGAGCAGTTCTTC
CASSFWTGADNEQFF
>TRBD2|-|TRBV29-1|TRBJ2-7
TGCAGCGTTGGTACTAGCGGGATCTACGAGCAGTACTTC
CSVGTSGIYEQYF
>-|many|TRBV24-1|TRBJ2-2
TGTGCCACCAGTGATTCCCGACGGGACACCGGGGAGCTGTTTTTT
CATSDSRRDTGELFF
>TRBD1|few|TRBV7-8|TRBJ1-1
TGTGCCAGCAGCTTAGCGGGACAGGGGTTTACTGAAGCTTTCTTT
CASSLAGQGFTEAFF
>TRBD2|few|TRBV7-7|TRBJ2-1
TGTGCCAGCAGTTATGGACTAGCGACCTACAATGAGCAGTTCTTC
CASSYGLATYNEQFF
>-|few|TRBV3-1|TRBJ1-4
TGTGCCAGCAGCCATGAGCGACAGAAACTGTTTTTT
CASSHERQKLFF
>-|-|TRBV14|TRBJ1-1
TGTGCCAGCAGCCAAGGGGCCCTCTTTTACACTGAAGCTTTCTTT
CASSQGALFYTEAFF
>-|-|TRBV16|TRBJ1-5
TGTGCCAGCAGCCAAACGGGGGGGGCCCCCTACTATAGCAATCAGCCCCAGCATTTT
CASSQTGGAPYYSNQPQHF
>TRBD1|many|TRBV12-3/TRBV12-4|TRBJ1-3
TGTGCCAGCAGTTTATACCCGGGACAGCCTGAAGTCACCATATATTTT
CASSLYPGQPEVTIYF
>TRBD2|few|TRBV27|TRBJ2-1
TGTGCCAGCAGTCCAGAGGTAGCGGGAGGGTTGAGCAATGAGCAGTTCTTC
CASSPEVAGGLSNEQFF
>-|few|TRBV7-9|TRBJ1-1
TGTGCCAGCACCCCCGAGAGAACTGAAGCTTTCTTT
CASTPERTEAFF
>-|medium-sized|TRBV6-2/TRBV6-3|TRBJ2-7
TGTGCCAGCAAATTCCGCGACGAGCAGTACTTC
CASKFRDEQYF
>-|few|TRBV27|TRBJ2-3
TGTGCCAGCAGTTCGTTTTGGACGGGGGCCGCAGATACGCAGTATTTT
CASSSFWTGAADTQYF
>-|few|TRBV9|TRBJ2-3
TGTGCCAGCAGCGAGGACACAACTAGCACAGATACGCAGTATTTT
CASSEDTTSTDTQYF
>-|few|TRBV6-1|TRBJ1-2
TGTGCCAGCAAACAAAGGGGGTTATATGGCTACACCTTC
CASKQRGLYGYTF